This T cell receptor beta chain was sequenced in a study of shared clonotypes between healthy human individuals (dated by TCRdb to 2019 to 2021). Study-wide context: Two women and three men aged 18 to 49 years were included in the cohort. To estimate repertoire size and how much clonotypes are shared between individuals, the study performed deep sequencing of blood TCR repertoires from a few healthy adults. Libraries were prepared and TCR repertoires were sequenced by different laboratories using diverse techniques, in order to increase sequencing depth and limit assay-specific biases. For each donor, three plates each were used for CD4 naive and CD4 memory, two plates were used for CD8 naive, and one plate was used for CD8 memory. Leukapheresis yielded between about 0.94 and 9 billion PBMCs per donor.

About this clone itself: There is no known antigen for this receptor. Nothing much larger sits one base from this clone, and base qualities are not available.

TCR CDR3 regions were amplified from genomic DNA by multiplex PCR using the deep immunoSEQ assay. Extracted genomic DNA from each cell subset was spread evenly across all wells of several immunoSEQ 96-well plates, with each plate serving as a replicate. For sorted subsets, about 210 ng of genomic DNA, equivalent to some 30,000 T cell genomes, went into each replicate PCR. The purified libraries were quantified using a Qubit 3.0 fluorometer, sized with a Bioanalyzer 2100, and then quantified again using the KAPA Library Quantification kit. A separate single-read 150-cycle Illumina NextSeq 550 flow cell was used to sequence each immunoSEQ 96-well plate. Turning to the authors' computational methods: Because only junctional sequences without quality scores were contained in the immunoSEQ output, filtering matching that applied to full-length reads could not be performed. To assign V/J genes and CDR3, sequences were annotated against IMGT germline references using PyIR, a Python wrapper for IgBLAST v1.9. Reads with weak V/J assignments (E-value above 1e-6), missing CDR3, stop codons, out-of-frame junctions, or ambiguous translated residues were removed. V3J clonotypes were defined by identical inferred V gene, J gene, and CDR3 amino acid sequence. Percentage overlap between repertoires was calculated by dividing the number of shared unique clonotypes by the size of the smaller repertoire. RTK rarefaction, the Chao1 estimator, and Recon v2.1 estimates of unobserved clonotypes were used to assess repertoire richness. For all TCRbeta clonotypes obtained by the gDNA method from a few donors, generation probabilities were computed with OLGA. What TCRdb holds here is the immuneACCESS table cut down to in-frame rearrangements. Part of the clones is not present; checked against another copy, under half of the missing clones reflect an unresolved V gene, and the others are unexplained. V and J calls and clone size are as listed in that table; D and trimming were resolved from the DNA. Present in this sample are about 610,000 clones, around 97% of which were seen just once. Of the sample, 0.045% to 0.06% falls within the top ten clones.

The donors were healthy, HIV-negative adults who had no recently reported acute infections or vaccinations. Every donor was a Caucasian adult residing in Nashville, Tennessee, USA. CD4+ T cells were enriched through magnetic negative selection, after which naive cells were positively selected on CD45RA and the remaining negative fraction served as the memory subset. After blood collection by leukapheresis, PBMCs were isolated using Ficoll-Histopaque density gradient centrifugation and then cryopreserved in the vapor phase of liquid nitrogen. Analytical flow cytometry was used to check the purity and quantity of each magnetically sorted T cell population. From each sorted fraction, genomic DNA was isolated and quantified by UV absorbance on a Nanodrop 2000c. The CDR3 holds 12 amino acids from the cysteine to the phenylalanine. Only the CDR3 DNA is retained, 36 bases long and in frame from the first base. The germline V gene sets CDR1 to ENHRY and CDR2 to SYGVKD. Clipping removes 10 bases from V and 9 bases from J, with 5 as the unmatched junction base count.

On the study overall, not on this receptor specifically: Approximately 5% of naive CD4, 3.5% of naive CD8, 2.3% of memory CD4, and approximately 0.39% of memory CD8 clonotypes were shared across several donors. Incomplete sequencing was indicated by rarefaction of sorted-subset datasets, despite the large sequencing depth. The small number of donors limited the genetic and exposure-history diversity represented. Compared with non-shared clonotypes, clonotypes shared by all four sorted-subset donors had higher generation probabilities. Pairwise subsampling led to the expectation that sequencing depth would affect the degree of clonotype sharing among donors. Only blood was sampled, and tissue TCR repertoires likely differ from those in blood. Estimated clonotype richness was generally larger for naive than for memory subsets.

The chain joins TRBV10-3 to TRBJ1-6; 8 bases in the junction line up with TRBD1. This clonotype originated in a woman in her twenties or thirties in good health. Sequenced input: naive CD4+ T cells sorted from blood. This sample's cell subset or site label indicates: CD45RA+ positively selected. The sequenced DNA: TGTGCCACGGGACAGGAGGGTTCACCCCTCCACTTT. Its translation reads: CATGQEGSPLHF.